This is a list of T cell receptor beta chains from one sample in a study of PD-L1 blockade in urothelial cancer. Method: immunoSEQ multiplex PCR; TCRdb's copy keeps in-frame clones and lacks some. The data contain 35,000 or so clones, 75% to 90% of them seen just once; the ten biggest clones take up about 11%. Here the sequenced sample was PBMCs, taken around atezolizumab (anti-PD-L1) treatment. The receptors originated from a man aged 35-49 years with urothelial cancer. Each CDR3 is given with its conserved first and last residue. D genes are given only for firm matches. Rows give clone size only sometimes, using once, few, many, or a class for an expanded clone.

>TRBJ1-5|once|TRBV28|NA
TGTGCCAGCAGCCTCAGGGCGGGAAGGAGGCAGCCCCAGCATTTT
CASSLRAGRRQPQHF
>TRBJ2-7|NA|TRBV27|NA
TGTGCCAGCAGTTTGAACAGGGGGGGGTCATACGAGCAGTACTTC
CASSLNRGGSYEQYF
>TRBJ2-5|once|TRBV19|NA
TGTGCCAGTAGTATTGACAGTGGGGCAGAGACCCAGTACTTC
CASSIDSGAETQYF
>TRBJ2-1|NA|TRBV4-3|NA
TGCGCCAGCAGCCAAGTTCCGGGTTCTGAGCAGTTCTTC
CASSQVPGSEQFF
>TRBJ1-1|NA|TRBV7-9|NA
TGTGCCAGCAGCAGGGAAGGAGGCACTGAAGCTTTCTTT
CASSREGGTEAFF
>TRBJ1-5|NA|TRBV28|TRBD1
TGTGCCAGCAGTTTCCCAGGGGGGAGCAATCAGCCCCAGCATTTT
CASSFPGGSNQPQHF
>TRBJ2-2|NA|TRBV7-7|TRBD1
TGTGCTAGCAGTACGGGACAGGGGGCGACCGGGGAGCTGTTTTTT
CASSTGQGATGELFF
>TRBJ1-4|NA|TRBV28|NA
TGTGCCAGCAGTTCCGGGGGGGGCCTTAATGAAAAACTGTTTTTT
CASSSGGGLNEKLFF
>TRBJ2-7|hyperexpanded|TRBV5-6|TRBD1
TGTGCCAGCAGCTCCGACTGGGACAGGGACTGGGGGGGCTCCTACGAGCAGTACTTC
CASSSDWDRDWGGSYEQYF
>TRBJ2-2|few|TRBV19|NA
TGTGCCACTCACCAACAGGGACCCGGGGAGCTGTTTTTT
CATHQQGPGELFF